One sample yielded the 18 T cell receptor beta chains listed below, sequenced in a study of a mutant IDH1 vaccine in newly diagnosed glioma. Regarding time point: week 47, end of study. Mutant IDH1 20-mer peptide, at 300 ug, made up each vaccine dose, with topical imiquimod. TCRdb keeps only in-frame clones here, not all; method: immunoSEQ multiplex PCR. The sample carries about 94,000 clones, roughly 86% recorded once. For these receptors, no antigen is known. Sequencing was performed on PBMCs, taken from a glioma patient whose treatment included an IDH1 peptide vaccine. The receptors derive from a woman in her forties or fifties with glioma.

This CDR3 reads CASSYGQSSYNEQFF. In DNA, the CDR3 is TGTGCCAGCAGCTACGGACAGTCTTCCTACAATGAGCAGTTCTTC. This chain connects TRBV9 to TRBJ2-1, with D possibly TRBD1 on 6 matching bases. The CDR3 spans 15 residues. In germline, CDR1 is SGDLS, CDR2 YYNGEE. Trimming took off 4 bases at V and 1 base at J, with 12 bases between the two ends.

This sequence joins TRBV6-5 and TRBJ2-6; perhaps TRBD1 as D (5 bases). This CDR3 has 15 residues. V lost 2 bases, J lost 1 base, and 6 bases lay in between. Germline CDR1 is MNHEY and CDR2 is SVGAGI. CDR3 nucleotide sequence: TGTGCCAGCAGTTACAGGGGTTCTGGGGCCAACGTCCTGACTTTC. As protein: CASSYRGSGANVLTF.

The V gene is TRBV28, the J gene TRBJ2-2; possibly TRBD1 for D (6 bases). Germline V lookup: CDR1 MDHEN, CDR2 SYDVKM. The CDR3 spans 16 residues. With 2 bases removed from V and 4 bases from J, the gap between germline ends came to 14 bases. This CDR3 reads CASSLRQGLVTGELFF. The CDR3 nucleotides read TGTGCCAGCAGTTTAAGGCAGGGGTTGGTCACCGGGGAGCTGTTTTTT.

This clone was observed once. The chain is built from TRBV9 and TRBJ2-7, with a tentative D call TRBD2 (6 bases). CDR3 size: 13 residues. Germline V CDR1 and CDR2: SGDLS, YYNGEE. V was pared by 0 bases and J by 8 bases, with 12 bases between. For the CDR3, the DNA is TGTGCCAGCAGCGTAGCGGGAGTTACGCAGCAGTACTTC. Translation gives CASSVAGVTQQYF.

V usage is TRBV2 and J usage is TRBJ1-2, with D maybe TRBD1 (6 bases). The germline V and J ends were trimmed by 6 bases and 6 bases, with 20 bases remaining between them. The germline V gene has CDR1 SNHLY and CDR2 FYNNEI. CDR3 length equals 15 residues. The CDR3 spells CASRLSSGVLHGYTF. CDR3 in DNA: TGTGCCAGCAGGCTTTCGTCAGGGGTTTTGCATGGCTACACCTTC. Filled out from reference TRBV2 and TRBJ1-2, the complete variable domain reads EPEVTQTPSHQVTQMGQEVILRCVPISNHLYFYWYRQILGQKVEFLVSFYNNEISEKSEIFDDQFSVERPDGSNFTLKIRSTKLEDSAMYFCASRLSSGVLHGYTFGSGTRLTVV.

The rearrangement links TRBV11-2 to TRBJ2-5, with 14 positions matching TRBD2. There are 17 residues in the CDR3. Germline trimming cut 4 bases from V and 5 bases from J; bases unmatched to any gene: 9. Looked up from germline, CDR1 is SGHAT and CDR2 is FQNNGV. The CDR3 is CASSSGTSGSGGETQYF. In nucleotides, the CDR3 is TGTGCCAGCAGCTCGGGGACTAGCGGGAGTGGCGGGGAGACCCAGTACTTC.

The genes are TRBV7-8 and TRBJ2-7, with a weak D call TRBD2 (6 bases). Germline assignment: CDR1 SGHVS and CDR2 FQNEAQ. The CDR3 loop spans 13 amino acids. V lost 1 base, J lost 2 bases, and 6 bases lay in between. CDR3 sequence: CASSLERAYEQYF. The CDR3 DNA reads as TGTGCCAGCAGCTTAGAGCGGGCCTACGAGCAGTACTTC. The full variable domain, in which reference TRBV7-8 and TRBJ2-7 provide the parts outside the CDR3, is GAGVSQSPRYKVAKRGQDVALRCDPISGHVSLFWYQQALGQGPEFLTYFQNEAQLDKSGLPSDRFFAERPEGSVSTLKIQRTQQEDSAVYLCASSLERAYEQYFGPGTRLTVT.

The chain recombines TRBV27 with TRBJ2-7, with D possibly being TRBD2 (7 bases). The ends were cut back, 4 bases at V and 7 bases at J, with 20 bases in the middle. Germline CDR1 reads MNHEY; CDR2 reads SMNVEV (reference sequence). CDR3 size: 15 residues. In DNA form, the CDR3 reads TGTGCCAGCAGTTCCTGGGGGGCGGGAGATGTTGAGCAGTACTTC. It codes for CASSSWGAGDVEQYF.

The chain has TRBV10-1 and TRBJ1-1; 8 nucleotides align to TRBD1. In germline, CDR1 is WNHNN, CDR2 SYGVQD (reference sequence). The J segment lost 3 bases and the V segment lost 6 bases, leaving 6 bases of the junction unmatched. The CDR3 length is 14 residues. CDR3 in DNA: TGCGCCAGCAGACCGGACAGGGAGTACACTGAAGCTTTCTTT. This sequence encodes CASRPDREYTEAFF.

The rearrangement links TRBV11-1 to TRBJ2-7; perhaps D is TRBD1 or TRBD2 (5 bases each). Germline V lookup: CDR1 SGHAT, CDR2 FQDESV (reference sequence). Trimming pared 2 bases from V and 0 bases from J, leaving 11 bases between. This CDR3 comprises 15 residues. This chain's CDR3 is CASSLTAGSSYEQYF. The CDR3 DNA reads TGTGCCAGCAGCTTAACGGCAGGGAGCTCCTACGAGCAGTACTTC.

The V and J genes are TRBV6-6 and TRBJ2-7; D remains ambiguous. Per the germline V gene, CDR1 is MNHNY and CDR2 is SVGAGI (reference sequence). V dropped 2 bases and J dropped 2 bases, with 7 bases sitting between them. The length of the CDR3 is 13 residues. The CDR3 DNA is TGTGCCAGCAGTTACACACCTACCTACGAGCAGTACTTC. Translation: CASSYTPTYEQYF.

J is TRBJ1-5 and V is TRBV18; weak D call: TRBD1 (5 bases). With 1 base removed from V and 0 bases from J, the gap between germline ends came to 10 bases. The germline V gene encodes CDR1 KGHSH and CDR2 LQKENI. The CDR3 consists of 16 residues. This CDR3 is CASSPQPGNSNQPQHF. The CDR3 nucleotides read TGTGCCAGCTCACCACAGCCAGGGAATAGCAATCAGCCCCAGCATTTT. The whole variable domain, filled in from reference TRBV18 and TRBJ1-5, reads NAGVMQNPRHLVRRRGQEARLRCSPMKGHSHVYWYRQLPEEGLKFMVYLQKENIIDESGMPKERFSAEFPKEGPSILRIQQVVRGDSAAYFCASSPQPGNSNQPQHFGDGTRLSIL.

CDR3 nucleotide sequence: TGTGCCAGCAGCCCGACGACAGGGGGGTTCTTC. Protein: CASSPTTGGFF. The chain links TRBV9 to TRBJ2-1; 9 bases align to TRBD1. J gave up 15 bases and V 4 bases, and 5 bases lay outside the gene matches. The V gene's germline CDR1 is SGDLS and CDR2 YYNGEE. The CDR3 is 11 residues long.

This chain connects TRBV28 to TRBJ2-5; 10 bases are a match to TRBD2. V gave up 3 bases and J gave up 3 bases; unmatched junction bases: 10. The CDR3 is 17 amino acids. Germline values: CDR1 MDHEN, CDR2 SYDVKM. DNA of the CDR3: TGTGCCAGCAGTTTGGGGGTGGCTAGCGGGAGAGAAGAGACCCAGTACTTC. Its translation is CASSLGVASGREETQYF.

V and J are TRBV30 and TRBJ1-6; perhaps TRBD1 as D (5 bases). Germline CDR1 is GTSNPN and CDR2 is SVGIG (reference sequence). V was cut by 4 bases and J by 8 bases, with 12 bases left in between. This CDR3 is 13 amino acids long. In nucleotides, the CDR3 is TGTGCCTGGAACGCAGGGCCGGATTCACCCCTCCACTTT. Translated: CAWNAGPDSPLHF.

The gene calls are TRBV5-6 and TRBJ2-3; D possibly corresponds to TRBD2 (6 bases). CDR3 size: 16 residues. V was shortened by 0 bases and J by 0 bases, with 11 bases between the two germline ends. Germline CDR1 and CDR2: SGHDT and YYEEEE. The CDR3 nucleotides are TGTGCCAGCAGCTTGGTGGGCGGGACTAGCACAGATACGCAGTATTTT. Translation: CASSLVGGTSTDTQYF.

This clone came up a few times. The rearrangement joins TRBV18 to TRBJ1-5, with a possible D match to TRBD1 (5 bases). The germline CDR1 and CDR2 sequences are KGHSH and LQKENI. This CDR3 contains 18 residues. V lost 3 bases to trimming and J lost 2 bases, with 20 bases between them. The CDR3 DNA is TGTGCCAGCTCACCTCCGATACGAGGGGCGGGGGGCAATCAGCCCCAGCATTTT. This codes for CASSPPIRGAGGNQPQHF.

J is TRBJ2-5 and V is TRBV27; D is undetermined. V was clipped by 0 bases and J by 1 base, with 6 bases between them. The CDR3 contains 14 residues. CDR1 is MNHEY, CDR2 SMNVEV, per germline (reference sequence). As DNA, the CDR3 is TGTGCCAGCAGTTTATCGGCCCTCCAAGAGACCCAGTACTTC. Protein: CASSLSALQETQYF.